Listed below are T cell receptor beta chains from one sample, sequenced in a study of T cells in Graves' hyperthyroidism and ophthalmopathy. Via MiXCR, TCRdb re-called the multiplex PCR reads, giving one row per CDR3 protein. Among 370,000 or so distinct CDR3 sequences listed, roughly 25% were seen once. Material: blood. The receptors were sampled from a man aged 45-65 years with Graves' hyperthyroidism. CDR3s include the opening cysteine and the closing phenylalanine or tryptophan. D genes are given only for firm matches. Where a row states a size, it is once, few, many or the class of an expanded clone; other rows omit it.

clone size: NA; D gene: TRBD2; J gene: TRBJ2-1; V gene: TRBV29-1; CDR3 protein: CSVELFTSGRGNEQFF; CDR3 DNA: TGCAGCGTTGAACTTTTTACTAGCGGGAGGGGCAATGAGCAGTTCTTC
clone size: few; D gene: NA; J gene: TRBJ2-6; V gene: TRBV5-1; CDR3 protein: CASSPGLLGTNVLTF; CDR3 DNA: TGCGCCAGCAGCCCGGGACTGCTGGGGACCAACGTCCTGACTTTC
clone size: few; D gene: TRBD2; J gene: TRBJ2-3; V gene: TRBV3-1; CDR3 protein: CASSQEMASGLRRDTQYF; CDR3 DNA: TGTGCCAGCAGCCAAGAAATGGCTAGCGGCCTTCGCCGGGATACGCAGTATTTT
clone size: few; D gene: NA; J gene: TRBJ2-1; V gene: TRBV6-5; CDR3 protein: CASSYSVRDEQFF; CDR3 DNA: TGTGCCAGCAGTTACTCGGTGAGGGATGAGCAGTTCTTC
clone size: many; D gene: NA; J gene: TRBJ2-7; V gene: TRBV7-9; CDR3 protein: CASSEGGSYEQYF; CDR3 DNA: TGTGCCAGCAGCGAGGGGGGCTCCTACGAGCAGTACTTC
clone size: few; D gene: NA; J gene: TRBJ1-2; V gene: TRBV3-1; CDR3 protein: CASSQLTYGYTF; CDR3 DNA: TGTGCCAGCAGCCAATTAACGTATGGCTACACCTTC
clone size: few; D gene: TRBD1; J gene: TRBJ2-5; V gene: TRBV4-1; CDR3 protein: CASSQGQLQETQYF; CDR3 DNA: TGCGCCAGCAGCCAGGGACAGCTCCAAGAGACCCAGTACTTC
clone size: NA; D gene: NA; J gene: TRBJ2-2; V gene: TRBV2; CDR3 protein: CASSPPSGANTGELFF; CDR3 DNA: TGTGCCAGCTCACCACCGTCCGGGGCCAACACCGGGGAGCTGTTTTTT
clone size: few; D gene: TRBD1; J gene: TRBJ2-7; V gene: TRBV5-1; CDR3 protein: CASSPGQEYPSYEQYF; CDR3 DNA: TGCGCCAGCAGCCCCGGACAGGAATACCCCTCCTACGAGCAGTACTTC
clone size: many; D gene: NA; J gene: TRBJ1-1; V gene: TRBV7-9; CDR3 protein: CASSLDPRTAGEAFF; CDR3 DNA: TGTGCCAGCAGCTTAGACCCAAGGACAGCAGGTGAAGCTTTCTTT
clone size: many; D gene: NA; J gene: TRBJ2-1; V gene: TRBV2; CDR3 protein: CASTTGVEQFF; CDR3 DNA: TGTGCCAGCACGACGGGCGTCGAGCAGTTCTTC
clone size: NA; D gene: TRBD1; J gene: TRBJ1-2; V gene: TRBV20-1; CDR3 protein: CSARDTRGQGFYGYTF; CDR3 DNA: TGCAGTGCTAGAGATACGCGGGGACAGGGCTTCTATGGCTACACCTTC
clone size: few; D gene: NA; J gene: TRBJ2-7; V gene: TRBV5-1; CDR3 protein: CASSLEAPTNHEQYF; CDR3 DNA: TGCGCCAGCAGCTTGGAGGCGCCGACAAACCACGAGCAGTACTTC
clone size: NA; D gene: NA; J gene: TRBJ1-2; V gene: TRBV19; CDR3 protein: CASSIFLGNNYGYTF; CDR3 DNA: TGTGCCAGTAGTATATTTTTAGGAAATAACTATGGCTACACCTTC
clone size: NA; D gene: NA; J gene: TRBJ2-5; V gene: TRBV20-1; CDR3 protein: CSARDGGDPQETQYF; CDR3 DNA: TGCAGTGCTAGAGATGGTGGGGACCCACAAGAGACCCAGTACTTC
clone size: few; D gene: TRBD1; J gene: TRBJ2-5; V gene: TRBV28; CDR3 protein: CASSTDWGQGPQETQYF; CDR3 DNA: TGTGCCAGCAGTACTGACTGGGGACAGGGGCCCCAAGAGACCCAGTACTTC
clone size: few; D gene: TRBD2; J gene: TRBJ2-3; V gene: TRBV5-6; CDR3 protein: CASSWTSGTTDTQYF; CDR3 DNA: TGTGCCAGCAGCTGGACTAGCGGGACGACAGATACGCAGTATTTT
clone size: few; D gene: NA; J gene: TRBJ2-7; V gene: TRBV3-1; CDR3 protein: CASSQAAVTRGEQYF; CDR3 DNA: TGTGCCAGCAGCCAAGCAGCGGTCACCCGTGGCGAGCAGTACTTC
clone size: NA; D gene: NA; J gene: TRBJ2-7; V gene: TRBV20-1; CDR3 protein: CSARSDYEQYF; CDR3 DNA: TGCAGTGCTAGATCAGACTACGAGCAGTACTTC
clone size: many; D gene: NA; J gene: TRBJ1-1; V gene: TRBV2; CDR3 protein: CASSELPNTEAFF; CDR3 DNA: TGTGCCAGCAGTGAGTTACCGAACACTGAAGCTTTCTTT
clone size: few; D gene: TRBD2; J gene: TRBJ2-1; V gene: TRBV24-1; CDR3 protein: CATSDLSISGTSDGSEQFF; CDR3 DNA: TGTGCCACCAGTGATTTATCCATATCCGGGACTAGCGACGGAAGTGAGCAGTTCTTC
clone size: few; D gene: NA; J gene: TRBJ2-1; V gene: TRBV27; CDR3 protein: CASSPRGTVYNEQFF; CDR3 DNA: TGTGCCAGCAGCCCCAGGGGTACGGTCTACAATGAGCAGTTCTTC
clone size: few; D gene: NA; J gene: TRBJ2-1; V gene: TRBV5-1; CDR3 protein: CASSPDRWLGDEQFF; CDR3 DNA: TGCGCCAGCAGCCCTGACAGGTGGTTGGGTGATGAGCAGTTCTTC
clone size: many; D gene: NA; J gene: TRBJ1-1; V gene: TRBV28; CDR3 protein: CASSLPPRGRTEAFF; CDR3 DNA: TGTGCCAGCAGTTTACCCCCTAGAGGGAGGACTGAAGCTTTCTTT
clone size: many; D gene: TRBD1; J gene: TRBJ2-3; V gene: TRBV6-1; CDR3 protein: CASSRTGGGDTQYF; CDR3 DNA: TGTGCCAGCAGTAGGACAGGTGGCGGAGATACGCAGTATTTT
clone size: many; D gene: NA; J gene: TRBJ2-5; V gene: TRBV11-3; CDR3 protein: CASSLSREETQYF; CDR3 DNA: TGTGCCAGCAGCTTATCCAGGGAAGAGACCCAGTACTTC
clone size: NA; D gene: NA; J gene: TRBJ2-5; V gene: TRBV20-1; CDR3 protein: CSAYGDQETQYF; CDR3 DNA: TGCAGTGCATACGGGGACCAAGAGACCCAGTACTTC
clone size: NA; D gene: TRBD2; J gene: TRBJ2-1; V gene: TRBV7-9; CDR3 protein: CASSKSRTSGKYNEQFF; CDR3 DNA: TGTGCCAGCAGCAAAAGTCGGACTAGCGGGAAATACAATGAGCAGTTCTTC
clone size: NA; D gene: NA; J gene: TRBJ1-1; V gene: TRBV4-2; CDR3 protein: CASSQGILNTEAFF; CDR3 DNA: TGTGCCAGCAGCCAAGGGATCCTGAACACTGAAGCTTTCTTT
clone size: many; D gene: NA; J gene: TRBJ2-5; V gene: TRBV20-1; CDR3 protein: CSAPDNRETQYF; CDR3 DNA: TGCAGTGCACCGGATAATAGGGAGACCCAGTACTTC
clone size: few; D gene: NA; J gene: TRBJ2-1; V gene: TRBV7-9; CDR3 protein: CASSPSRNYNEQFF; CDR3 DNA: TGTGCCAGCAGTCCTAGCAGGAACTACAATGAGCAGTTCTTC
clone size: few; D gene: TRBD1; J gene: TRBJ2-3; V gene: TRBV18; CDR3 protein: CATADRGFADTQYF; CDR3 DNA: TGTGCCACTGCCGACAGGGGGTTCGCAGATACGCAGTATTTT
clone size: NA; D gene: NA; J gene: TRBJ2-5; V gene: TRBV19; CDR3 protein: CASRADTQETQYF; CDR3 DNA: TGTGCCAGTAGAGCGGACACCCAAGAGACCCAGTACTTC
clone size: few; D gene: NA; J gene: TRBJ1-4; V gene: TRBV24-1; CDR3 protein: CATSDSGDKREKLFF; CDR3 DNA: TGTGCCACCAGTGATTCGGGGGATAAGCGTGAAAAACTGTTTTTT
clone size: NA; D gene: NA; J gene: TRBJ1-5; V gene: TRBV2; CDR3 protein: CASSEMRGSNQPQHF; CDR3 DNA: TGTGCCAGCAGTGAAATGAGGGGTAGCAATCAGCCCCAGCATTTT
clone size: NA; D gene: TRBD1; J gene: TRBJ2-2; V gene: TRBV5-1; CDR3 protein: CASSHRDRGTKTGELFF; CDR3 DNA: TGCGCCAGCAGCCACCGGGACAGGGGGACGAAAACCGGGGAGCTGTTTTTT
clone size: few; D gene: NA; J gene: TRBJ2-2; V gene: TRBV6-1; CDR3 protein: CASKNTGGLYPGELFF; CDR3 DNA: TGTGCCAGCAAAAATACCGGGGGGCTTTATCCCGGGGAGCTGTTTTTT
clone size: NA; D gene: NA; J gene: TRBJ2-2; V gene: TRBV7-2; CDR3 protein: CASSLGTEVGELFF; CDR3 DNA: TGTGCCAGCAGCTTAGGGACAGAGGTCGGGGAGCTGTTTTTT
clone size: NA; D gene: TRBD1; J gene: TRBJ2-2; V gene: TRBV7-6; CDR3 protein: CASSLGRPGQGSTGGLFF; CDR3 DNA: TGTGCCAGCAGCTTAGGGCGGCCGGGACAGGGGTCGACCGGGGGGCTGTTTTTT
clone size: NA; D gene: NA; J gene: TRBJ2-3; V gene: TRBV6-6; CDR3 protein: CASSYEVGTDTQYF; CDR3 DNA: TGTGCCAGCAGTTACGAGGTCGGCACAGATACGCAGTATTTT
clone size: NA; D gene: TRBD2; J gene: TRBJ2-7; V gene: TRBV18; CDR3 protein: CASATSGTWYEQYF; CDR3 DNA: TGTGCCAGCGCGACCAGCGGGACTTGGTACGAGCAGTACTTC
clone size: many; D gene: NA; J gene: TRBJ1-2; V gene: TRBV29-1; CDR3 protein: CSVTEGGRGYGYTF; CDR3 DNA: TGCAGCGTCACGGAAGGTGGCAGGGGTTATGGCTACACCTTC
clone size: few; D gene: NA; J gene: TRBJ2-5; V gene: TRBV7-2; CDR3 protein: CASSLTDYQETQYF; CDR3 DNA: TGTGCCAGCAGCTTAACCGACTACCAAGAGACCCAGTACTTC
clone size: NA; D gene: NA; J gene: TRBJ2-7; V gene: TRBV19; CDR3 protein: CASSIRQGYEQYF; CDR3 DNA: TGTGCCAGTAGTATAAGGCAGGGGTACGAGCAGTACTTC
clone size: NA; D gene: NA; J gene: TRBJ1-2; V gene: TRBV20-1; CDR3 protein: CSARDGRGSSYTF; CDR3 DNA: TGCAGTGCTAGAGACGGGAGGGGGAGTTCCTACACCTTC
clone size: few; D gene: NA; J gene: TRBJ2-1; V gene: TRBV6-5; CDR3 protein: CASSYSGEGNEQFF; CDR3 DNA: TGTGCCAGCAGTTACTCGGGGGAAGGCAATGAGCAGTTCTTC
clone size: few; D gene: TRBD1; J gene: TRBJ2-2; V gene: TRBV20-1; CDR3 protein: CSAITGQGAGELFF; CDR3 DNA: TGCAGTGCCATAACAGGACAGGGAGCCGGGGAGCTGTTTTTT
clone size: NA; D gene: TRBD2; J gene: TRBJ2-1; V gene: TRBV6-1; CDR3 protein: CASSGLAGVNNEQFF; CDR3 DNA: TGTGCCAGCAGTGGACTAGCGGGAGTCAACAATGAGCAGTTCTTC
clone size: few; D gene: NA; J gene: TRBJ1-1; V gene: TRBV7-2; CDR3 protein: CASREEANTEAFF; CDR3 DNA: TGTGCCAGCAGGGAGGAGGCAAACACTGAAGCTTTCTTT
clone size: few; D gene: NA; J gene: TRBJ2-2; V gene: TRBV12-3/TRBV12-4; CDR3 protein: CASSPGTSTGELFF; CDR3 DNA: TGTGCCAGCAGTCCCGGGACAAGCACCGGGGAGCTGTTTTTT
clone size: once; D gene: TRBD2; J gene: TRBJ2-3; V gene: TRBV5-1; CDR3 protein: CASSPGLAGPDTQYF; CDR3 DNA: TGCGCCAGCAGCCCGGGACTAGCGGGCCCAGATACGCAGTATTTT